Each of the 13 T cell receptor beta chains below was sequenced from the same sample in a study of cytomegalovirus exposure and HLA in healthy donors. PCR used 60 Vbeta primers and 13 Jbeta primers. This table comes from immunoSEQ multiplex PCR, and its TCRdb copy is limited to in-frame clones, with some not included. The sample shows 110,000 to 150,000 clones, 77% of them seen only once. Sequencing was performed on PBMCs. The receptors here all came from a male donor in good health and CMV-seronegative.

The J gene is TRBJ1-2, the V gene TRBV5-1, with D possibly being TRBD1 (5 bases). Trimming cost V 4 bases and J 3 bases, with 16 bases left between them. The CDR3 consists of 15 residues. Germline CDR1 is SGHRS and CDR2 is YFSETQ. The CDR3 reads CASSPRGETDYGYTF. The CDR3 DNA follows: TGCGCCAGCAGCCCAAGGGGTGAAACTGACTATGGCTACACCTTC.

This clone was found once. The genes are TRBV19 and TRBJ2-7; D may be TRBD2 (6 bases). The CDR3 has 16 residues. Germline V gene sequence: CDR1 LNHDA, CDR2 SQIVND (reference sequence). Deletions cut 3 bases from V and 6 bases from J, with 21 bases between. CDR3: CASSMLVGRGVREQYF. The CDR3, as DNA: TGTGCCAGTAGTATGCTTGTTGGACGCGGGGTACGCGAGCAGTACTTC.

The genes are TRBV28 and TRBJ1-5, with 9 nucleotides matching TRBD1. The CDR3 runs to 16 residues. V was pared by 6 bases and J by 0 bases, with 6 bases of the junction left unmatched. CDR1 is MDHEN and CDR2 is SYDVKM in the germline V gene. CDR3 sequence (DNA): TGTGCCAGCAGGGGCTGGGGACAGGGTAGCAATCAGCCCCAGCATTTT. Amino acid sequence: CASRGWGQGSNQPQHF.

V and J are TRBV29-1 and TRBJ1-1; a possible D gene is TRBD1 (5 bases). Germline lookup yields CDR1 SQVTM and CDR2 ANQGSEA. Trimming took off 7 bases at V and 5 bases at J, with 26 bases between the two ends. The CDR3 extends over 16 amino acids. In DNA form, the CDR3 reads TGCAGCGGCCTTAATCCCGGGAGGCAAAGGGGTACTGAAGCTTTCTTT. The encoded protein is CSGLNPGRQRGTEAFF.

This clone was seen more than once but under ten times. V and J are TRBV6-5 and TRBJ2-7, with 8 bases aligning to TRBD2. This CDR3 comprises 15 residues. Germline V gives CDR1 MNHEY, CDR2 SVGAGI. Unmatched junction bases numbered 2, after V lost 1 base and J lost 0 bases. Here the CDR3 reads CASSYLGTSSYEQYF. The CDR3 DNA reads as TGTGCCAGCAGTTACTTAGGGACTAGCTCCTACGAGCAGTACTTC.

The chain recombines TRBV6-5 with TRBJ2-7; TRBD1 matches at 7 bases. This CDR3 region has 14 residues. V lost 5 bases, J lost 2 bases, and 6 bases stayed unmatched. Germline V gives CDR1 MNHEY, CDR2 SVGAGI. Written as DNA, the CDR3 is TGTGCCAGCAGTGAGCGGACAGGCACCTACGAGCAGTACTTC. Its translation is CASSERTGTYEQYF.

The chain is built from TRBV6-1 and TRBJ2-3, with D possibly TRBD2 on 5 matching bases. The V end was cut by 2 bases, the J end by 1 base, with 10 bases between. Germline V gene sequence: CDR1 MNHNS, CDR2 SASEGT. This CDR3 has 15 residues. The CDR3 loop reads CASSEILGGTDTQYF. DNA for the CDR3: TGTGCCAGCAGTGAAATCTTGGGAGGCACAGATACGCAGTATTTT.

CDR3 DNA: TGTGCCAGCAGCCCAAGTTTTTCAGGCCAGCCCCAGCATTTT. As protein: CASSPSFSGQPQHF. V usage is TRBV11-2 and J usage is TRBJ1-5; no reliable D call. The CDR3 covers 14 residues. V was shortened by 5 bases and J by 7 bases, with 15 bases between the two germline ends. Germline V lookup: CDR1 SGHAT, CDR2 FQNNGV.

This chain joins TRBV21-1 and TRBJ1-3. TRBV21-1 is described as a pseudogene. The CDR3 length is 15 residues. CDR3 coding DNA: TGTGCCAGCAGCAAAGGAGGGGAGGAGAGAAACACCATATATTTT. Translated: CASSKGGEERNTIYF.

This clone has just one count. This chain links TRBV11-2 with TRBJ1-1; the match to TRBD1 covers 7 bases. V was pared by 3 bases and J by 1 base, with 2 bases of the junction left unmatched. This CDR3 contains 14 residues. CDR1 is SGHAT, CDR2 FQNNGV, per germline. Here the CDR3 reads CASSFRDRNTEAFF. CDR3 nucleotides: TGTGCCAGCAGCTTCCGGGACAGGAACACTGAAGCTTTCTTT.

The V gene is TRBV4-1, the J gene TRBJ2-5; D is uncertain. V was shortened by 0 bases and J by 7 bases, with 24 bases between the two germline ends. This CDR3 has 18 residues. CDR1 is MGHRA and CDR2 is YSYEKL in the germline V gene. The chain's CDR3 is CASSQDPPPVQPLATQYF. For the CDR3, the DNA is TGCGCCAGCAGCCAAGATCCTCCTCCGGTTCAGCCGTTAGCGACCCAGTACTTC.

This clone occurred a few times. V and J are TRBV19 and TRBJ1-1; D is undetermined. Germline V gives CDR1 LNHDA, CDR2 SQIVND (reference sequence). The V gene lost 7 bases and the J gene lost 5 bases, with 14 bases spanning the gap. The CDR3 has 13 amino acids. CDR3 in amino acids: CASTVLGRTEAFF. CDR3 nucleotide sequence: TGTGCCAGTACCGTATTGGGGAGGACTGAAGCTTTCTTT.

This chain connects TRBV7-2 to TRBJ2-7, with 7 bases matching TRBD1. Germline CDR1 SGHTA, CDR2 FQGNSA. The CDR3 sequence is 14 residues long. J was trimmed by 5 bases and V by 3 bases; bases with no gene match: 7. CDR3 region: CASSFLGGPNEQYF. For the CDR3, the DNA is TGTGCCAGCAGCTTCCTAGGGGGCCCCAACGAGCAGTACTTC.